These 4 T cell receptor beta chains came from one sample sequenced in a study of beta chain features in type 1 diabetes. Study-wide results and caveats: Type 1 diabetes patients had TCRB CDR3s that were shorter (moderately but significantly so) in all four CD4+ subsets.

The antigens these receptors bind are not known. Sequenced material consisted of expressed TCRB transcripts (all of the isolated RNA was reverse transcribed). The repertoire was sequenced with immunoSEQ multiplex PCR; TCRdb's copy has only in-frame clones and lacks some. The repertoire holds nearly 700,000 clones, 13% seen once, with 0.02% to 0.025% in the top ten. Sequencing input: naive CD4+ T cells from blood. These receptors all come from a man younger than 35 with type 1 diabetes.

The chain carries TRBV11-3 and TRBJ2-2; D is ambiguous. There are 14 residues in the CDR3. Deletions cut 5 bases from V and 0 bases from J, with 7 bases between. Germline CDR1 SGHNT, CDR2 YENEEA. The CDR3 region is CASSPDPNTGELFF. Written as DNA, the CDR3 is TGTGCCAGCAGCCCGGACCCGAACACCGGGGAGCTGTTTTTT.

This clone has a handful of counts. The chain links TRBV30 to TRBJ1-4; 9 nucleotides align to TRBD1. CDR1 is GTSNPN and CDR2 is SVGIG in the germline V gene (reference sequence). With 8 bases clipped from V and 8 bases from J, the junction kept 6 bases outside the gene matches. The CDR3 is 12 amino acids. CDR3 nucleotide sequence: TGTGCCGCCGGGACAGGGACGGAAAAACTGTTTTTT. It encodes CAAGTGTEKLFF. Looking up the rest from reference TRBV30 and TRBJ1-4 gives the full variable domain: SQTIHQWPATLVQPVGSPLSLECTVEGTSNPNLYWYRQAAGRGLQLLFYSVGIGQISSEVPQNLSASRPQDRQFILSSKKLLLSDSGFYLCAAGTGTEKLFFGSGTQLSVL.

The gene calls are TRBV6-5 and TRBJ1-6; 7 bases map to TRBD1. This CDR3 has 15 residues. With V trimmed by 4 bases and J by 10 bases, 10 bases remained unmatched. CDR1 and CDR2 (germline): MNHEY, SVGAGI. CDR3: CASSFQTGLMSPLHF. The CDR3, as DNA: TGTGCCAGCAGTTTCCAGACAGGGTTAATGTCACCCCTCCACTTT.

The table lists this clone with a few counts. The sample carries other DNA sequences with the same CDR3. The genes are TRBV19 and TRBJ2-3; D not certain. CDR1 is LNHDA, CDR2 SQIVND, per germline (reference sequence). This CDR3 spans 12 amino acids. The V and J ends lost 4 bases and 2 bases respectively, with 4 bases between them. The CDR3 DNA follows: TGTGCCAGTAGTACTTCCACAGATACGCAGTATTTT. This translates into CASSTSTDTQYF.